This is a list of T cell receptor beta chains from one sample in a study of blood T cell repertoires in COVID-19. The assay was immunoSEQ multiplex PCR, and TCRdb's table has in-frame clones only and misses some. The top ten hold around 15% of the sample, which has 160,000 or so clones, 80% to 90% seen once. Input material: PBMCs or T cells enriched from blood (not recorded which). The receptor source for this set is a man aged 45-65 years who had recovered from COVID-19. CDR3s include the opening cysteine and the closing phenylalanine or tryptophan. A D gene is named only where the DNA matches it firmly. Rows may omit the clone size; those that give it use once, few, many or a size class.

-	TRBV28	TRBJ1-2	-	CASIERGGSYGYTF	TGTGCCAGCATCGAACGGGGGGGGAGCTATGGCTACACCTTC
few	TRBV5-1	TRBJ2-2	-	CASRLAGGGTGELFF	TGCGCCAGCAGGTTGGCTGGGGGAGGCACCGGGGAGCTGTTTTTT
-	TRBV7-6	TRBJ1-1	-	CASSLADRASEAFF	TGTGCCAGCAGCCTAGCGGACAGAGCGTCTGAAGCTTTCTTT
-	TRBV18	TRBJ1-1	TRBD1	CASSPDRGQRTEAFF	TGTGCCAGCTCACCAGACAGGGGGCAGAGGACTGAAGCTTTCTTT
-	TRBV27	TRBJ2-2	-	CASSWTAPNTGELFF	TGTGCCAGCAGTTGGACAGCCCCGAACACCGGGGAGCTGTTTTTT
-	TRBV4-1	TRBJ1-3	-	CASTLEQGGNTIYF	TGCGCCAGCACCTTGGAGCAGGGAGGAAACACCATATATTTT
many	TRBV4-1	TRBJ1-6	-	CASSQDPGQFSPLHF	TGCGCCAGCAGCCAAGATCCGGGACAATTTTCACCCCTCCACTTT
-	TRBV6-5	TRBJ1-1	-	CASSYKGKSTEAFF	TGTGCCAGCAGTTATAAGGGGAAAAGCACTGAAGCTTTCTTT
-	TRBV5-4	TRBJ2-3	TRBD2	CASSLLLAGGQSTDTQYF	TGTGCCAGCAGCTTGTTATTAGCGGGGGGACAAAGCACAGATACGCAGTATTTT
-	TRBV30	TRBJ1-2	-	CAWSTGSVYGYTF	TGTGCCTGGAGTACGGGGTCGGTCTATGGCTACACCTTC
-	TRBV29-1	TRBJ2-1	TRBD1	CSVEGGQGVDEQFF	TGCAGCGTTGAAGGCGGACAGGGCGTGGATGAGCAGTTCTTC
once	TRBV27	TRBJ2-7	TRBD1	CASNRSPRGGEYEQYF	TGTGCCAGCAACCGATCGCCCAGAGGGGGCGAATACGAGCAGTACTTC
-	TRBV3-1/TRBV3-2	TRBJ2-6	-	CASSLLGANVLTF	TGTGCCAGCAGCCTCCTGGGGGCCAACGTCCTGACTTTC
once	TRBV7-9	TRBJ2-5	-	CASSSQIDRETQYF	TGTGCCAGCAGCTCCCAAATAGACAGGGAGACCCAGTACTTC
-	TRBV27	TRBJ1-1	-	CASRLTGNTEAFF	TGTGCCAGCAGGTTGACTGGGAACACTGAAGCTTTCTTT
once	TRBV5-4	TRBJ1-2	-	CASSLSAGFGGYTF	TGTGCCAGCAGCTTGTCTGCGGGTTTTGGAGGCTACACCTTC
-	TRBV18	TRBJ2-7	TRBD1	CASTPDRVEEQYF	TGTGCCAGCACACCGGACAGGGTTGAAGAGCAGTACTTC
-	TRBV19	TRBJ2-4	-	CATAQAQGNIQYF	TGTGCCACAGCACAGGCCCAGGGCAACATTCAGTACTTC
-	TRBV19	TRBJ1-4	TRBD1	CASSGPGTGVDEKLFF	TGTGCCAGTAGTGGCCCCGGGACAGGGGTGGATGAAAAACTGTTTTTT
-	TRBV4-1	TRBJ1-2	-	CASSRATVGYGYTF	TGCGCCAGCAGTCGGGCGACAGTGGGCTATGGCTACACCTTC
-	TRBV6-5	TRBJ2-1	TRBD2	CASSYRGLAVYNEQFF	TGTGCCAGCAGTTACAGGGGACTAGCGGTGTACAATGAGCAGTTCTTC
-	TRBV5-1	TRBJ2-3	TRBD1	CASSGTGETDTQYF	TGCGCCAGCAGCGGGACAGGGGAAACAGATACGCAGTATTTT
-	TRBV6-5	TRBJ1-5	-	CASSYDTGTNQPQHF	TGTGCCAGCAGTTACGACACCGGAACTAATCAGCCCCAGCATTTT
-	TRBV7-2	TRBJ2-2	TRBD1	CASSVRTGSGELFF	TGTGCCAGCAGCGTCAGGACAGGTTCCGGGGAGCTGTTTTTT
-	TRBV5-6	TRBJ1-3	TRBD1	CASSIFDRAGNTIYF	TGTGCCAGCAGCATATTTGACAGGGCTGGAAACACCATATATTTT
-	TRBV19	TRBJ1-2	-	CASINSGQNYGYTF	TGTGCCAGTATTAATTCCGGACAGAACTATGGCTACACCTTC
-	TRBV2	TRBJ1-2	TRBD1	CASIDDRENYGYTF	TGTGCCAGCATTGATGACAGGGAAAACTATGGCTACACCTTC
-	TRBV5-1	TRBJ2-2	TRBD1	CASSETGRDTGELFF	TGCGCCAGCAGTGAGACAGGGAGAGACACCGGGGAGCTGTTTTTT
-	TRBV6-5	TRBJ1-4	-	CASKGAREEKLFF	TGTGCCAGCAAGGGCGCCCGGGAGGAAAAACTGTTTTTT
few	TRBV7-8	TRBJ2-7	TRBD1	CASSLDRQGHSYEQYF	TGTGCCAGCAGCTTAGATAGACAGGGCCACTCCTACGAGCAGTACTTC
-	TRBV4-1	TRBJ2-7	-	CASSQGSYEQYF	TGCGCCAGCAGCCAAGGTAGCTACGAGCAGTACTTC
-	TRBV6-6	TRBJ1-3	TRBD1	CASSYGDRAGNTIYF	TGTGCCAGCAGTTACGGGGACAGGGCTGGAAACACCATATATTTT
-	TRBV7-8	TRBJ2-4	-	CASSLEARAKNIQYF	TGTGCCAGCAGCTTAGAGGCTAGAGCCAAAAACATTCAGTACTTC
-	TRBV19	TRBJ1-4	TRBD1	CASSRYQGDATNEKLFF	TGTGCCAGTAGTCGGTACCAGGGGGATGCAACTAATGAAAAACTGTTTTTT
-	TRBV12-3/TRBV12-4	TRBJ1-3	TRBD1	CASSTDRADTIYF	TGTGCCAGCAGTACCGACAGGGCGGACACCATATATTTT
-	TRBV12-3/TRBV12-4	TRBJ1-2	TRBD1	CASSPGQGYGYTF	TGTGCCAGCAGTCCGGGACAGGGCTATGGCTACACCTTC
once	TRBV6-5	TRBJ2-3	TRBD1	CASSSVTGGTDTQYF	TGTGCCAGCAGTTCCGTGACAGGGGGTACAGATACGCAGTATTTT
few	TRBV19	TRBJ1-4	TRBD1	CASSTGTGREKLFF	TGTGCCAGTAGTACCGGGACAGGGAGGGAAAAACTGTTTTTT
-	TRBV5-6	TRBJ1-2	-	CASSRTETNYGYTF	TGTGCCAGCAGCCGGACAGAGACTAACTATGGCTACACCTTC
-	TRBV7-9	TRBJ2-3	-	CASSLGRDRGISDTQYF	TGTGCCAGCAGCTTAGGGCGGGACAGAGGAATTTCAGATACGCAGTATTTT
few	TRBV27	TRBJ2-7	TRBD1	CASRRQGTGMSEQYF	TGTGCCAGCAGGCGCCAAGGGACAGGGATGAGCGAGCAGTACTTC
-	TRBV7-9	TRBJ1-5	-	CASSPDRANNQPQHF	TGTGCCAGCAGCCCGGACAGAGCCAACAATCAGCCCCAGCATTTT
many	TRBV4-1	TRBJ1-2	-	CASARGGVALNYGYTF	TGCGCCAGCGCACGAGGGGGGGTGGCCCTTAACTATGGCTACACCTTC
once	TRBV30	TRBJ2-1	-	CAWSKSSYNEQFF	TGTGCCTGGAGTAAGAGCTCCTACAATGAGCAGTTCTTC
-	TRBV30	TRBJ1-4	-	CAWSRGDFEKLFF	TGTGCCTGGTCCAGGGGCGATTTTGAAAAACTGTTTTTT
-	TRBV2	TRBJ1-2	TRBD1	CASSEETGSYGYTF	TGTGCCAGCAGTGAAGAGACAGGGAGCTATGGCTACACCTTC
-	TRBV7-2	TRBJ1-1	-	CASSPRAGVRVEAFF	TGTGCCAGCAGCCCGAGGGCAGGGGTAAGGGTGGAAGCTTTCTTT
once	TRBV14	TRBJ1-5	TRBD1	CASSGTGNQPQHF	TGTGCCAGCAGCGGGACAGGCAACCAGCCCCAGCATTTT
-	TRBV27	TRBJ2-5	TRBD2	CASSSRLAGAQETQYF	TGTGCCAGCAGTTCCAGACTAGCGGGGGCCCAAGAGACCCAGTACTTC
once	TRBV18	TRBJ1-5	-	CASSPLRSGGNQPQHF	TGTGCCAGCTCTCCCTTGCGGTCAGGGGGCAATCAGCCCCAGCATTTT
once	TRBV6-5	TRBJ1-1	-	CASSYRGAGQNTEAFF	TGTGCCAGCAGTTACCGTGGTGCAGGGCAGAACACTGAAGCTTTCTTT
-	TRBV5-8	TRBJ2-1	-	CASSFRGFTYNEQFF	TGTGCCAGCAGCTTCAGGGGTTTCACCTACAATGAGCAGTTCTTC
-	TRBV3-1/TRBV3-2	TRBJ2-6	-	CASSRGQTSGANVLTF	TGTGCCAGCAGCCGCGGACAGACCTCTGGGGCCAACGTCCTGACTTTC